This T cell receptor beta chain is from a study of CD8+CD57+ T cells in acquired aplastic anemia. Study at large: Yields of DNA that came from sorted CD4+ and CD8+ cells averaged roughly 3.3 ug. Mean read depth for CD4+ cells from healthy donors was 10 million to 14 million.

Genomic DNA, the template, was used for profiling of the TCR beta VDJ and CDR3. TCRdb independently ran MiXCR on the reads; one entry per CDR3 protein. In the table there are some 140,000 distinct CDR3 sequences, around two fifths of which are singletons. The germline V gene has CDR1 SGHTA and CDR2 FQGNSA. The CDR3 spans 17 residues. V gave up 0 bases and J gave up 0 bases, with 9 bases separating them. This clonotype was seen ten or more times. This clonotype originated in a human donor in good health, serving as a control. Material for sequencing was sorted CD4+, CD8+, or CD8+CD57+ T cells (not recorded which) from PBMCs. V and J are TRBV7-2 and TRBJ2-6; D is ambiguous. CDR3 sequence reads: CASSLAGRSSGANVLTF. In DNA form, the CDR3 reads TGTGCCAGCAGCTTAGCTGGACGGAGCTCTGGGGCCAACGTCCTGACTTTC.